Presented here are 15 T cell receptor beta chains from one specimen sequenced in a study of shared clonotypes between healthy human individuals (dated by TCRdb to the early 2020s). Library method: the immunoSEQ multiplex PCR assay. TCRdb limited this immuneACCESS table to in-frame rearrangements with V and J called. A share of clones is missing; checked studies link under half to unresolved V genes, and the rest is unexplained. In this sample the table shows around 510,000 clones, around 81% of which occur a single time. Jointly, the top ten make up about 12% of the sample. The sample taken for sequencing was PBMCs. The receptor set was obtained from a woman between 35 and 50 years old in good health. Some clones in this sample may be carry-over from other donors' samples.

This clone was seen just once. CDR3 protein: CASSQDSRGAYEQYF. DNA for the CDR3: TGTGCCAGCAGCCAAGATTCGAGAGGAGCCTACGAGCAGTACTTC. The rearrangement links TRBV4-2 to TRBJ2-7; D is undetermined. From germline, CDR1 is LGHNA and CDR2 YNFKEQ. V was shortened by 0 bases and J by 2 bases, with 11 bases between the two germline ends. The CDR3 has 15 amino acids.

The CDR3 DNA is TGTGCCAGCTTTGGGGATACGGGTCGCAATGAGCAGTTCTTC. Translated: CASFGDTGRNEQFF. The chain joins TRBV2 to TRBJ2-1; D call uncertain. Deletions cut 8 bases from V and 6 bases from J, with 17 bases between. The CDR3 length is 14 residues. The V gene's germline CDR1 is SNHLY and CDR2 FYNNEI. Full variable domain (outside the CDR3, taken from reference TRBV2 and TRBJ2-1): EPEVTQTPSHQVTQMGQEVILRCVPISNHLYFYWYRQILGQKVEFLVSFYNNEISEKSEIFDDQFSVERPDGSNFTLKIRSTKLEDSAMYFCASFGDTGRNEQFFGPGTRLTVL.

The chain couples TRBV11-3 to TRBJ2-7; 11 bases line up with TRBD1. The germline CDR1 and CDR2 sequences are SGHNT and YENEEA. V gave up 5 bases and J gave up 5 bases; unmatched junction bases: 8. The CDR3 contains 15 residues. The chain's CDR3 is CASSPRGGQGDEQYF. The CDR3 nucleotides are TGTGCCAGCAGCCCTCGCGGGGGACAGGGGGACGAGCAGTACTTC.

The chain employs TRBV2 and TRBJ1-1; TRBD1 matches at 7 bases. The CDR3 is 17 residues long. The V and J ends lost 2 bases and 5 bases, in that order; junction bases with no gene match: 14. CDR1 is SNHLY, CDR2 FYNNEI, per germline. The DNA of the CDR3 is TGTGCCAGCAGTGAAACTAAAGGGTCAGGGGGATGGACTGAAGCTTTCTTT. It specifies CASSETKGSGGWTEAFF.

V gene TRBV5-4 combines with J gene TRBJ2-1; D ambiguous. The CDR3 length is 13 residues. Germline V gene data show CDR1 as SGHNT and CDR2 as YYREEE (reference sequence). Trimming took off 0 bases at V and 7 bases at J, with 8 bases between the two ends. DNA for the CDR3: TGTGCCAGCAGCTTGGCAGTTAGTAATGAGCAGTTCTTC. Its protein product is CASSLAVSNEQFF.

This clone was observed a handful of times. The rearrangement uses TRBV28 and TRBJ1-5, with no clear D. The V gene lost 6 bases and the J gene lost 3 bases, with 6 bases spanning the gap. Germline loops: CDR1 MDHEN, CDR2 SYDVKM. The CDR3 is made up of 12 amino acids. The CDR3 protein is CASRGPNQPQHF. Written as DNA, the CDR3 is TGTGCCAGCAGGGGCCCCAATCAGCCCCAGCATTTT.

The CDR3 reads CASSGRNYGYTF. CDR3 nucleotides: TGTGCCAGCAGCGGGAGAAACTATGGCTACACCTTC. The chain combines TRBV2 with TRBJ1-2; no clear D gene. The ends were cut back, 6 bases at V and 2 bases at J, with 7 bases in the middle. The CDR3 contains 12 residues. CDR1 is SNHLY, CDR2 FYNNEI, per germline.

The chain employs TRBV6-5 and TRBJ2-7, with 10 positions matching TRBD2. Germline trimming cut 6 bases from V and 7 bases from J; bases unmatched to any gene: 9. Germline V gene sequence: CDR1 MNHEY, CDR2 SVGAGI. The CDR3 totals 14 residues. The CDR3, as DNA: TGTGCCAGCAGGCGGACTAGCGGTCCGTGGGAGCAGTACTTC. Amino acids: CASRRTSGPWEQYF.

A single count supports this clone. V is TRBV10-1 and J is TRBJ1-2; no clear D. V gave up 5 bases and J gave up 4 bases, with 17 bases separating them. This CDR3 is built from 15 residues. Germline V gene lookup returns CDR1 WNHNN and CDR2 SYGVQD (reference sequence). DNA of the CDR3: TGCGCCAGCAGTCAACCTGCACGAAAGACCTATGGCTACACCTTC. Translating it yields CASSQPARKTYGYTF.

V and J are TRBV5-5 and TRBJ2-1, with 15 bases identical to TRBD2. V shed 5 bases, J shed 0 bases, and the junction held 9 bases outside the gene matches. There are 19 residues in the CDR3. Germline assignment: CDR1 SGHKS and CDR2 YYEKEE (reference sequence). This chain's CDR3 is CASRGGLAGGRSSYNEQFF. The CDR3 region has the DNA TGTGCCAGCAGGGGCGGACTAGCGGGAGGGCGGAGCTCCTACAATGAGCAGTTCTTC.

Regarding this clone: A single base separates this from a much larger clone, so it may be a read error. The CDR3 DNA is TGTGCCAGTGTCCCTGGGGGCGCGGGGAACACTGAAGCTTTATTT. Its translation is CASVPGGAGNTEALF. The rearrangement uses TRBV25-1 and TRBJ1-1, with D perhaps TRBD1 (6 bases). Germline lookup yields CDR1 MGHDK and CDR2 SYGVNS. The CDR3 length is 15 residues. Variable domain in full (rest from reference TRBV25-1 and TRBJ1-1): EADIYQTPRYLVIGTGKKITLECSQTMGHDKMYWYQQDPGMELHLIHYSYGVNSTEKGDLSSESTVSRIRTEHFPLTLESARPSHTSQYLCASVPGGAGNTEALFGQGTRLTVV.

This sequence joins TRBV7-9 and TRBJ2-7, with 16 bases fitting TRBD2. V dropped 5 bases and J dropped 12; count of bases not matched to a gene: 10. CDR1 and CDR2 (germline): SEHNR, FQNEAQ (reference sequence). CDR3 length: 15 residues. The CDR3 protein is CASSPGLAGGPQRYF. The CDR3 coding sequence is TGTGCCAGCAGCCCGGGACTAGCGGGAGGGCCCCAGCGGTACTTC.

This clone showed up just a few times. The chain links TRBV6-6 to TRBJ1-5; TRBD1 agrees at 9 bases. J gave up 2 bases and V 6 bases, and 8 bases lay outside the gene matches. Germline V lookup: CDR1 MNHNY, CDR2 SVGAGI (reference sequence). This CDR3 has 16 residues. The CDR3 reads CASRQGAAIGNQPQHF. The CDR3 DNA reads TGTGCCAGCAGACAGGGGGCGGCTATAGGCAATCAGCCCCAGCATTTT.

CDR3 sequence: CATSGSDWGRGINEQFF. DNA of the CDR3: TGTGCCACCAGCGGATCTGACTGGGGAAGGGGCATAAATGAGCAGTTCTTC. The chain carries TRBV15 and TRBJ2-1; weak D call: TRBD1 (5 bases). V was clipped by 5 bases and J by 7 bases, with 24 bases between them. This CDR3 contains 17 residues. Germline V gives CDR1 LNHNV, CDR2 YYDKDF (reference sequence).

Turning to this clone: A much larger clone lies a single base off, so this may be a read error. The chain links TRBV28 to TRBJ2-5, with a weak D call TRBD2 (6 bases). V lost 6 bases and J 5 bases, leaving 13 bases between the germline ends. The CDR3 contains 13 residues. Germline-derived CDR1 and CDR2 are MDHEN and SYDVKM. The CDR3 region is CASRSRGRETQYF. The CDR3 region has the DNA TGTGCCAGCAGATCTCGAGGGAGGGAGACCCAGTACTTC.